This T cell receptor beta chain was captured in a study of T cell responses to AZD1222 COVID-19 vaccine. The length of the CDR3 is 14 residues. The J segment lost 2 bases and the V segment lost 4 bases, leaving 4 bases of the junction unmatched. Germline loops: CDR1 MDHEN, CDR2 SYDVKM. Assay: immunoSEQ multiplex PCR; the TCRdb copy retains only in-frame clones and omits some. The sample lists approximately 92,000 clones; roughly 85% were seen once. This receptor was taken from an adult in good health. This chain links TRBV28 with TRBJ1-2, with 7 positions matching TRBD1. The sequencing here drew on peripheral blood, taken on day 0 of AZD1222 vaccination. CDR3 sequence (DNA): TGTGCCAGCAGTTCCGTAGGGGGCAACTATGGCTACACCTTC. Protein: CASSSVGGNYGYTF.